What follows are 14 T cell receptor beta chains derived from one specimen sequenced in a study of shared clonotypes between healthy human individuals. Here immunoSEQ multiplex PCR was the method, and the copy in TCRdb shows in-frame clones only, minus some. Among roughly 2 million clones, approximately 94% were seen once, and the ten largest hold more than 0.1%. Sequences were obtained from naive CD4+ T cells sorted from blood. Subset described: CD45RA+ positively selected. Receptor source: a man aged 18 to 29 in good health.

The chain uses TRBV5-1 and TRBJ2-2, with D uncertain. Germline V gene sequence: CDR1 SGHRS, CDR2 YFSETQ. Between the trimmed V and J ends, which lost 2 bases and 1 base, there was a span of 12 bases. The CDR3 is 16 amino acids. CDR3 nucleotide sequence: TGCGCCAGCAGCTTAACACTTCTCCTGAACACCGGGGAGCTGTTTTTT. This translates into CASSLTLLLNTGELFF.

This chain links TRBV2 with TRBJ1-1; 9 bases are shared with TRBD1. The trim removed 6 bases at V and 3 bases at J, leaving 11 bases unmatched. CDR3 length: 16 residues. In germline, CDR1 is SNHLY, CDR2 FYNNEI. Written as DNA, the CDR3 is TGTGCCAGCAGGCCTACCCTTACAGGGGGCCACACTGAAGCTTTCTTT. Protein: CASRPTLTGGHTEAFF.

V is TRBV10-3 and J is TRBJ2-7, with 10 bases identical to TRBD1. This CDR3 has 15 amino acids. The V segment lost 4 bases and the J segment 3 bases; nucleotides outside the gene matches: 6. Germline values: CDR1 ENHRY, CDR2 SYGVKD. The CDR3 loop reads CAISAPGQGLYEQYF. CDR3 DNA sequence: TGTGCCATCAGTGCACCGGGACAGGGGCTCTACGAGCAGTACTTC.

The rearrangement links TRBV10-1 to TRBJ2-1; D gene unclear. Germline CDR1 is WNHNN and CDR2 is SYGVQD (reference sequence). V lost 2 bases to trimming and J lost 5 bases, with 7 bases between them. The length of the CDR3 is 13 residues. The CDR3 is CASSEGSNNEQFF. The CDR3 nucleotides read TGCGCCAGCAGTGAGGGCAGCAACAATGAGCAGTTCTTC.

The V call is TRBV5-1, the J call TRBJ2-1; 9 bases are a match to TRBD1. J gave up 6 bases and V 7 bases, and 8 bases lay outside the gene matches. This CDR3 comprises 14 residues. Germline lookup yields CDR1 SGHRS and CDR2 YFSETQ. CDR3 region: CASVKTGGGNEQFF. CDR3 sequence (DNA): TGCGCCAGCGTTAAGACAGGGGGAGGCAATGAGCAGTTCTTC.

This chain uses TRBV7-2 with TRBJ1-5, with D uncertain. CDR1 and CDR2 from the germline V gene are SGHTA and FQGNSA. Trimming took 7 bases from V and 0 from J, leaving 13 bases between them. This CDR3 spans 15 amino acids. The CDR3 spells CASKLSGGSNQPQHF. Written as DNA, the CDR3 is TGTGCCAGCAAGCTTAGTGGCGGTAGCAATCAGCCCCAGCATTTT.

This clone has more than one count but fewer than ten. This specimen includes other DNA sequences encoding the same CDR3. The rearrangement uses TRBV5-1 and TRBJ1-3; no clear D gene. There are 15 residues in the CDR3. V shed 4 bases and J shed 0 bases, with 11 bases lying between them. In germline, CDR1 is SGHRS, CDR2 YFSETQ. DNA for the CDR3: TGCGCCAGCAGCCTGGAGATTAGCTCTGGAAACACCATATATTTT. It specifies CASSLEISSGNTIYF.

CDR3 residues: CASSLGLAGIQETQYF. The CDR3 region has the DNA TGTGCCAGTAGCCTAGGACTAGCGGGCATCCAAGAGACCCAGTACTTC. The chain uses TRBV19 and TRBJ2-5, with TRBD2 identical over 11 bases. The junction had 7 bases not matched to a gene; V was cut back by 6 bases and J by 1 base. The CDR3 is 16 amino acids. Germline CDR1 LNHDA, CDR2 SQIVND (reference sequence).

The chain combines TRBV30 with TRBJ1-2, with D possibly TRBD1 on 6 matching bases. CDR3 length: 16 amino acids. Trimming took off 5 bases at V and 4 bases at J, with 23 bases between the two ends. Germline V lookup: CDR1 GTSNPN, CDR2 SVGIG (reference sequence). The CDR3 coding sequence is TGTGCCTGGGGGGTAAGGGGACTTCCCAGGGGCTATGGCTACACCTTC. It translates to CAWGVRGLPRGYGYTF.

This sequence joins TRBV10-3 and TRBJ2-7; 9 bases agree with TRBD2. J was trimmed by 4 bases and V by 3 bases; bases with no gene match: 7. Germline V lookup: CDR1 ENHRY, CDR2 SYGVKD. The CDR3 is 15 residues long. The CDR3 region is CAISERTSATYEQYF. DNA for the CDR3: TGTGCCATCAGTGAACGGACTAGCGCGACTTACGAGCAGTACTTC.

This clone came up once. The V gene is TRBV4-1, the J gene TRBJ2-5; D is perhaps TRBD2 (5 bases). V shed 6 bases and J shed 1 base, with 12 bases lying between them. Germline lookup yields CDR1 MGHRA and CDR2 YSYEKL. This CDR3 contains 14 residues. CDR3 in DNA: TGCGCCAGCAGAGCTCCGGGGATCCAAGAGACCCAGTACTTC. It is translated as CASRAPGIQETQYF.

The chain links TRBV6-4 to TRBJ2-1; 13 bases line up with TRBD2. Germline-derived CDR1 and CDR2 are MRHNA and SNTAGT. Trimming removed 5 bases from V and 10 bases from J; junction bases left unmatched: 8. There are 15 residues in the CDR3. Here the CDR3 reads CASSQGTSGNQEQFF. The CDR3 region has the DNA TGTGCCAGCAGTCAGGGGACTAGCGGGAACCAAGAGCAGTTCTTC.

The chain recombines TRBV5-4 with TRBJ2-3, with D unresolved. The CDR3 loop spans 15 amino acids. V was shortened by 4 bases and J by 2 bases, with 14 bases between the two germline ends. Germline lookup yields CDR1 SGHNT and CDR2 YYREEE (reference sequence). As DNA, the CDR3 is TGTGCCAGCAGCCCTGATTTACCCTACACAGATACGCAGTATTTT. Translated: CASSPDLPYTDTQYF. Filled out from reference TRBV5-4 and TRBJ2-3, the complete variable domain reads ETGVTQSPTHLIKTRGQQVTLRCSSQSGHNTVSWYQQALGQGPQFIFQYYREEENGRGNFPPRFSGLQFPNYSSELNVNALELDDSALYLCASSPDLPYTDTQYFGPGTRLTVL.

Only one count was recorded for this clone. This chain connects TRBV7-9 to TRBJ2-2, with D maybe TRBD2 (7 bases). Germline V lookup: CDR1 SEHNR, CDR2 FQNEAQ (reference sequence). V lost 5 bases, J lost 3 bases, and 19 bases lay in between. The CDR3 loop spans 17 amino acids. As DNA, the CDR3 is TGTGCCAGCAGCCCGTTGCGGGGGCCGGGCGACACCGGGGAGCTGTTTTTT. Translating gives CASSPLRGPGDTGELFF.